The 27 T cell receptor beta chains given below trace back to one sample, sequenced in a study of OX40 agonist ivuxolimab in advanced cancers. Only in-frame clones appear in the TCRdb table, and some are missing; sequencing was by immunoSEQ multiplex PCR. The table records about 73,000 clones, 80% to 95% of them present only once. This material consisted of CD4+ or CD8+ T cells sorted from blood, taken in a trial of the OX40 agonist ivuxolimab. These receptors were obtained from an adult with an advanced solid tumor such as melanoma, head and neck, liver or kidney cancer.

In DNA form, the CDR3 reads TGCGCCAGCAGCCAAGAGGGGGGTCCCGGAGGGACCATGAACACTGAAGCTTTCTTT. Encoded protein: CASSQEGGPGGTMNTEAFF. The rearrangement links TRBV4-3 to TRBJ1-1; the D gene is possibly TRBD1 (5 bases). Looked up from germline, CDR1 is LGHNA and CDR2 is YSLEER. The CDR3 is 19 amino acids. Trimming cost V 0 bases and J 0 bases, with 20 bases left between them.

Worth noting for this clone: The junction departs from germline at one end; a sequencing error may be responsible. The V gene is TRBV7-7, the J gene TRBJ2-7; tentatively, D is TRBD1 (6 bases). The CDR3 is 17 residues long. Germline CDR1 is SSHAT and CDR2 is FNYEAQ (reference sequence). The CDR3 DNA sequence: TGTGCTAGCAGCTTGCACACACGCCCGAGGACAGATTACGAGCAGTACTTC. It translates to CASSLHTRPRTDYEQYF.

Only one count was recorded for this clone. CDR3 DNA sequence: TGTGCCAGCAGCCAAGGGGGGGGCGAGACCCAGTACTTC. The encoded protein is CASSQGGGETQYF. The V call is TRBV4-2, the J call TRBJ2-5; tentatively, D is TRBD2 (7 bases). V was pared by 1 base and J by 5 bases, with 8 bases between. The germline V gene encodes CDR1 LGHNA and CDR2 YNFKEQ. CDR3 length: 13 residues.

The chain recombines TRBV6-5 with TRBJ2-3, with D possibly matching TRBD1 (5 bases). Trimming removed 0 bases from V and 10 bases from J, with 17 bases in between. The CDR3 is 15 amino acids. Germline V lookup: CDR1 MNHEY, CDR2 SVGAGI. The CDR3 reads CASSYSMEYRTSQYF. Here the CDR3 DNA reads TGTGCCAGCAGTTACTCCATGGAGTACAGGACCTCGCAGTATTTT.

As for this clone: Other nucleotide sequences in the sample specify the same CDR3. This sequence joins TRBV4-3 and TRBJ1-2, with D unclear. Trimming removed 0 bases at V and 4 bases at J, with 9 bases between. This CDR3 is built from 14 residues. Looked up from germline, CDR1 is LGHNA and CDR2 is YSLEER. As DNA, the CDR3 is TGCGCCAGCAGCCAAGATCGGTCTGGCTATGGCTACACCTTC. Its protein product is CASSQDRSGYGYTF.

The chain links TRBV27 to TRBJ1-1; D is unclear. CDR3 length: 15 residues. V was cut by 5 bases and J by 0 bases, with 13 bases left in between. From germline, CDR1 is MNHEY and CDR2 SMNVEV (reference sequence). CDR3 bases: TGTGCCAGCAGTCCGCAGGAGAAATTGAACACTGAAGCTTTCTTT. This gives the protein CASSPQEKLNTEAFF.

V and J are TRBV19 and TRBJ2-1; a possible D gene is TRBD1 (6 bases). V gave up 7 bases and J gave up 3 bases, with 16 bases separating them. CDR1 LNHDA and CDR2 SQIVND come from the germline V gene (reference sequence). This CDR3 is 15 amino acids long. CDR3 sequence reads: CASTHKGEGYNEQFF. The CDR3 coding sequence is TGTGCCAGTACCCATAAGGGGGAAGGCTACAATGAGCAGTTCTTC.

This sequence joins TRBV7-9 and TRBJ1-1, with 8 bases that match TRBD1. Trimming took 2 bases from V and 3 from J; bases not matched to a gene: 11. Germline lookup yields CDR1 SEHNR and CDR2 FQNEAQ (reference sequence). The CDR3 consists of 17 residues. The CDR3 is CASSLRQGAVIDTEAFF. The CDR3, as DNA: TGTGCCAGCAGCTTACGCCAGGGGGCGGTAATAGACACTGAAGCTTTCTTT.

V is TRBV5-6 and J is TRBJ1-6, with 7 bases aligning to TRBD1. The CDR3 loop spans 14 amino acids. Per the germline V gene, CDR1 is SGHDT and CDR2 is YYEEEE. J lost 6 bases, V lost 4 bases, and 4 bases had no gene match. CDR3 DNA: TGTGCCAGCAGCCTCAACAGGGGTAATTCACCCCTCCACTTT. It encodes CASSLNRGNSPLHF.

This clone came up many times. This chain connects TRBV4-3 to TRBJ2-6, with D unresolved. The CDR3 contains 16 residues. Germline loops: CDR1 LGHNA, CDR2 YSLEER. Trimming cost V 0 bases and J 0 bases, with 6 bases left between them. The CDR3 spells CASSQEGSSGANVLTF. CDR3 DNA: TGCGCCAGCAGCCAAGAGGGCAGCTCTGGGGCCAACGTCCTGACTTTC.

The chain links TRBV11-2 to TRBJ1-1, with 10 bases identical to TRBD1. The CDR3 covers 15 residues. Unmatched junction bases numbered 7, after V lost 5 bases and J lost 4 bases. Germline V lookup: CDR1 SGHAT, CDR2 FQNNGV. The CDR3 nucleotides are TGTGCCAGCAGCGACCGGGACAGGGGTGCCACTGAAGCTTTCTTT. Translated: CASSDRDRGATEAFF.

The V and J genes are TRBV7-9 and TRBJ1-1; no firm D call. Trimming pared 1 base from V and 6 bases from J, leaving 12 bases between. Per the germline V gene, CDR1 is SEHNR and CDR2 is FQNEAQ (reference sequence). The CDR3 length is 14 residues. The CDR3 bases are TGTGCCAGCAGCTTAGTGAATAGGCCGGCTGAAGCTTTCTTT. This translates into CASSLVNRPAEAFF.

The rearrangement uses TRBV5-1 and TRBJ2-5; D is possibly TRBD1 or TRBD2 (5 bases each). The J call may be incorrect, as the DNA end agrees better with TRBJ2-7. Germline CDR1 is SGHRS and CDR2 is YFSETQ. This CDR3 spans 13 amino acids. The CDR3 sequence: CASSSDSGTEQYF. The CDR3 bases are TGCGCCAGCAGCTCCGACTCGGGGACCGAGCAGTACTTC.

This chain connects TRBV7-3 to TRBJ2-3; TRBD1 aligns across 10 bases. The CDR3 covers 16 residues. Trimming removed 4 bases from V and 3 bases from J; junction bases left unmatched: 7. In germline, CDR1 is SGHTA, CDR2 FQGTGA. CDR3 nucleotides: TGTGCCAGCAGCTCCCCGCGACAGGGGGCGACAGATACGCAGTATTTT. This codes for CASSSPRQGATDTQYF.

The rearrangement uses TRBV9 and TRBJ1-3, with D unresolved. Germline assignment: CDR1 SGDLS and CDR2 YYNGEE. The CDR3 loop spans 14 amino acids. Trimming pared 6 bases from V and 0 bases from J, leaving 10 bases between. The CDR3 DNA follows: TGTGCCAGCACCGACCAAAGCTCTGGAAACACCATATATTTT. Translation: CASTDQSSGNTIYF. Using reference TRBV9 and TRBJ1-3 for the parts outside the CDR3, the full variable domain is DSGVTQTPKHLITATGQRVTLRCSPRSGDLSVYWYQQSLDQGLQFLIQYYNGEERAKGNILERFSAQQFPDLHSELNLSSLELGDSALYFCASTDQSSGNTIYFGEGSWLTVV.

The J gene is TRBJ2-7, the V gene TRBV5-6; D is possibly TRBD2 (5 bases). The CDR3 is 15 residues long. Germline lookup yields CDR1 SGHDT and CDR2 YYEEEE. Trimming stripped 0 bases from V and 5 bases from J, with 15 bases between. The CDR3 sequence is CASSLELAGMDEQYF. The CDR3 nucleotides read TGTGCCAGCAGCTTGGAGCTAGCAGGTATGGACGAGCAGTACTTC. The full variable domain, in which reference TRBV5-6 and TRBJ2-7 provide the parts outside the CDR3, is DAGVTQSPTHLIKTRGQQVTLRCSPKSGHDTVSWYQQALGQGPQFIFQYYEEEERQRGNFPDRFSGHQFPNYSSELNVNALLLGDSALYLCASSLELAGMDEQYFGPGTRLTVT.

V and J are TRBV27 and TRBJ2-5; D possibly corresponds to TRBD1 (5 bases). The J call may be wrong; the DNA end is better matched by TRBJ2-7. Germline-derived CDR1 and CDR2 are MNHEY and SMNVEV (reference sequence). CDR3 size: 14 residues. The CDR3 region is CASSLLRGSYEQYF. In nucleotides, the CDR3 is TGTGCCAGCAGTTTATTAAGGGGCTCCTACGAGCAGTACTTC.

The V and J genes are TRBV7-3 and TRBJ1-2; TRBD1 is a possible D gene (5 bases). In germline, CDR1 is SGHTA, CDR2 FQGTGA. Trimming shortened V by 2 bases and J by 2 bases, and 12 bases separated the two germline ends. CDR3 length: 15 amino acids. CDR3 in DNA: TGTGCCAGCAGCTTAGATGGGGGTCTAAACTATGGCTACACCTTC. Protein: CASSLDGGLNYGYTF.

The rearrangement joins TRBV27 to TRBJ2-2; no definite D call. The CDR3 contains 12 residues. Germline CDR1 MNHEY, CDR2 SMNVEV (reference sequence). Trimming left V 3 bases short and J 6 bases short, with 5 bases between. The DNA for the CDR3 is TGTGCCAGCAGTTTCAGTGCCGGGGAGCTGTTTTTT. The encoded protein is CASSFSAGELFF.

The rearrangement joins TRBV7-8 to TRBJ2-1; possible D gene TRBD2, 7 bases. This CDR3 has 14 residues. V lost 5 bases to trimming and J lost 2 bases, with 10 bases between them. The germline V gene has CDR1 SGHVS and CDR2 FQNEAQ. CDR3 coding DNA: TGTGCCAGCAGCCCGGGGGGCGCCTACAATGAGCAGTTCTTC. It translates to CASSPGGAYNEQFF. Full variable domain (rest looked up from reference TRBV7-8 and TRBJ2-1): GAGVSQSPRYKVAKRGQDVALRCDPISGHVSLFWYQQALGQGPEFLTYFQNEAQLDKSGLPSDRFFAERPEGSVSTLKIQRTQQEDSAVYLCASSPGGAYNEQFFGPGTRLTVL.

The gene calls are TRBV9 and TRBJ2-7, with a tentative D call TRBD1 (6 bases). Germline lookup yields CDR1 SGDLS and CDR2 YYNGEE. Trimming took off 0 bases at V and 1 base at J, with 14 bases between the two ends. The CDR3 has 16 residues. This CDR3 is CASSVVGTSSSYEQYF. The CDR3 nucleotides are TGTGCCAGCAGCGTAGTTGGGACATCTTCTTCCTACGAGCAGTACTTC.

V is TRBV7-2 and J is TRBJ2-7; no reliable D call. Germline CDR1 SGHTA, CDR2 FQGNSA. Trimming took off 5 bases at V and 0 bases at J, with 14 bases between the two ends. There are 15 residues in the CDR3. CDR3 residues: CASSPPLRSSYEQYF. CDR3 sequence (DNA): TGTGCCAGCAGCCCCCCCCTTCGGAGCTCCTACGAGCAGTACTTC.

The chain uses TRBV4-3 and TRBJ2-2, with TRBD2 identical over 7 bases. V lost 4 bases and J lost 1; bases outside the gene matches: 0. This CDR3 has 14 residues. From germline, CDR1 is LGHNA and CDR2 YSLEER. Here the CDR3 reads CASSRGGNTGELFF. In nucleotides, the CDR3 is TGCGCCAGCAGCCGCGGGGGGAACACCGGGGAGCTGTTTTTT.

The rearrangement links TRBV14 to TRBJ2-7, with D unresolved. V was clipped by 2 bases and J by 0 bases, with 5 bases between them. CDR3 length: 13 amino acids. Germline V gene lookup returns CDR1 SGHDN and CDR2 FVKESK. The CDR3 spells CASSQTVSYEQYF. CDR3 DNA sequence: TGTGCCAGCAGCCAAACAGTCTCCTACGAGCAGTACTTC.

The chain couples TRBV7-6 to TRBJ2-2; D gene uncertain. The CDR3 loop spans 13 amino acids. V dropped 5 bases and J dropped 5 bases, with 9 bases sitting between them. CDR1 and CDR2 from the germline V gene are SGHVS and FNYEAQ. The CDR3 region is CASSPIQTGELFF. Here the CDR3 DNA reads TGTGCCAGCAGCCCCATCCAGACCGGGGAGCTGTTTTTT.

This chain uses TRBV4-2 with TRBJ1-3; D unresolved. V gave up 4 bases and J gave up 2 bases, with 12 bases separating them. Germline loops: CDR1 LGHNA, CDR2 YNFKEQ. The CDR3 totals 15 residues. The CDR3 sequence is CASSPPGLAGNTIYF. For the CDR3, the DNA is TGTGCCAGCAGCCCCCCCGGGCTCGCTGGAAACACCATATATTTT.

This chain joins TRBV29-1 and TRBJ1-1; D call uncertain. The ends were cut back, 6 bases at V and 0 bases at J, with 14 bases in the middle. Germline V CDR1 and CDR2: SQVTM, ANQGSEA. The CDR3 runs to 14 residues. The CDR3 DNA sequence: TGCAGCGTCCGGGCATCCGGGGTGAACACTGAAGCTTTCTTT. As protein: CSVRASGVNTEAFF. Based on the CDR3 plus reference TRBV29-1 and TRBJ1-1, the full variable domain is SAVISQKPSRDICQRGTSLTIQCQVDSQVTMMFWYRQQPGQSLTLIATANQGSEATYESGFVIDKFPISRPNLTFSTLTVSNMSPEDSSIYLCSVRASGVNTEAFFGQGTRLTVV.